These T cell receptor beta chains were read from a single sample in a study of CD8+CD57+ T cells in acquired aplastic anemia. TCRdb passed the reads through MiXCR, listing each CDR3 protein once. The table lists about 200,000 distinct CDR3 sequences, roughly 50% of them singletons, with around 20% in the top ten. Specimen: sorted CD4+, CD8+, or CD8+CD57+ T cells (not recorded which) from PBMCs. The receptors derive from a human donor with aplastic anemia. The CDR3 runs from the conserved cysteine through the conserved F or W. Not every row has a clone size; where given, it reads once, few, many or a size class.

v_gene: TRBV4-2
abundance: .
CDR3aa: CASSQDSAGYEQYF

v_gene: TRBV7-9
abundance: few
CDR3aa: CASSLAISNQPQHF

v_gene: TRBV7-3
abundance: .
CDR3aa: CASNPSGGKEQFF

v_gene: TRBV4-1
abundance: many
CDR3aa: CASSQLQDANTGELFF

v_gene: TRBV27
abundance: .
CDR3aa: CASSLFSDRGRETQYF

v_gene: TRBV7-8
abundance: .
CDR3aa: CASSSPGQGKTEAFF

v_gene: TRBV7-3
abundance: many
CDR3aa: CASSPRGGAPNTGELFF

v_gene: TRBV29-1
abundance: few
CDR3aa: CSVDLGGETQYF

v_gene: TRBV19
abundance: .
CDR3aa: CASPRTGGGGYTF

v_gene: TRBV7-2
abundance: .
CDR3aa: CAGSRLGTDNQPQHF

v_gene: TRBV7-2
abundance: .
CDR3aa: CASSSLAGTGGYGYTF

v_gene: TRBV20-1
abundance: .
CDR3aa: CSARGMDRGDGNSPLHF

v_gene: TRBV5-1
abundance: .
CDR3aa: CASSGTGQRVYEQYF

v_gene: TRBV6-1
abundance: many
CDR3aa: CASSAVGTESYEQYF

v_gene: TRBV20-1
abundance: .
CDR3aa: CSARSPGLDSPPHF

v_gene: TRBV7-2
abundance: many
CDR3aa: CASSLSDGYTEAFF

v_gene: TRBV19
abundance: .
CDR3aa: CASLQGVSNQPQHF

v_gene: TRBV7-8
abundance: many
CDR3aa: CASRVITGELFF

v_gene: TRBV5-1
abundance: .
CDR3aa: CASSLGGAEALF

v_gene: TRBV30
abundance: .
CDR3aa: CAWSLAFYGYTF

v_gene: TRBV13
abundance: .
CDR3aa: CASSLGQGKSYEQYF

v_gene: TRBV6-5
abundance: many
CDR3aa: CASRGQGNEQYF

v_gene: TRBV11-2
abundance: .
CDR3aa: CASSLNFAGGHNEQFF

v_gene: TRBV19
abundance: many
CDR3aa: CASRTSGTGGGKLFF

v_gene: TRBV24-1
abundance: once
CDR3aa: CATSDKGTDSNQPQHF

v_gene: TRBV5-1
abundance: many
CDR3aa: CASSLVGGNTEAFF

v_gene: TRBV19
abundance: .
CDR3aa: CASMNYFGGETQHF

v_gene: TRBV7-7
abundance: .
CDR3aa: CASSITSGGRRGGGTQYF

v_gene: TRBV2
abundance: .
CDR3aa: CASSDASGAVNEQFF

v_gene: TRBV6-5
abundance: many
CDR3aa: CASRFGAGANVLTF

v_gene: TRBV20-1
abundance: many
CDR3aa: CSVSGQATNQPQHF

v_gene: TRBV5-5
abundance: .
CDR3aa: CASSLPSNYGYTF

v_gene: TRBV10-3
abundance: .
CDR3aa: CAISRGGGTDTQYF

v_gene: TRBV6-1
abundance: few
CDR3aa: CASVLTGDYTGELFF

v_gene: TRBV7-8
abundance: many
CDR3aa: CASRMSGTGITEAFF

v_gene: TRBV19
abundance: many
CDR3aa: CASSWPGGQPQHF

v_gene: TRBV7-9
abundance: .
CDR3aa: CASSVGRGLDEQYF

v_gene: TRBV9
abundance: many
CDR3aa: CASSPDPGQGAQYF

v_gene: TRBV28
abundance: few
CDR3aa: CASSSGTNGGYGYTF

v_gene: TRBV2
abundance: .
CDR3aa: CASSEGGKVWDTQYF

v_gene: TRBV10-1
abundance: .
CDR3aa: CASSEVGTGAQPQHF

v_gene: TRBV12-3/TRBV12-4
abundance: .
CDR3aa: CASSLVLGISNQPQHF

v_gene: TRBV20-1
abundance: many
CDR3aa: CSAGAGGDGKNYGYTF

v_gene: TRBV19
abundance: .
CDR3aa: CASRFSGSDGYTF

v_gene: TRBV14
abundance: many
CDR3aa: CASSHLLSGGAYNEQFF

v_gene: TRBV4-2
abundance: many
CDR3aa: CASSQEHGSTDTQYF

v_gene: TRBV7-6
abundance: .
CDR3aa: CASSLEGRYSNQPQHF

v_gene: TRBV9
abundance: many
CDR3aa: CASSADSHSPLHF

v_gene: TRBV29-1
abundance: .
CDR3aa: CSVGVRGVGYTF

v_gene: TRBV9
abundance: .
CDR3aa: CASSSRTGLYAEQYF

v_gene: TRBV12-3/TRBV12-4
abundance: .
CDR3aa: CASSWGYTF